This T cell receptor beta chain is drawn from a study of shared clonotypes between healthy human individuals. Germline assignment: CDR1 SGHDT and CDR2 YYEEEE. V lost 5 bases to trimming and J lost 1 base, with 6 bases between them. This CDR3 is 12 amino acids long. Clones were sequenced by immunoSEQ multiplex PCR, and TCRdb holds only the in-frame ones, with some missing. The top ten clones hold about 1.5% of a sample with about 1 million clones, 65% to 75% of them seen once. The clonotype comes from a man aged 18 to 35 in good health. Sequenced material: memory CD4+ T cells sorted from blood. The subset: CD45RA-negative fraction. The chain couples TRBV5-6 to TRBJ1-1, with D hard to call. CDR3 sequence (DNA): TGTGCCAGCAGACTTTCGAACACTGAAGCTTTCTTT. As protein: CASRLSNTEAFF.